This TCR beta chain stems from a study of T-cell memory formation after mild COVID-19 (dated by TCRdb to the early 2020s). For the wider study: Most TCR sequence clusters were specific to one of the two donors. T-cell clones expanding and contracting after mild COVID-19 in a couple of donors were tracked by longitudinal TCRalpha and TCRbeta repertoire sequencing. Two young, previously healthy adult volunteers, one female and one male, were included in the cohort.

This clonotype was counted a few times. What antigen it recognizes has not been identified. There are no base qualities to consult, and no much larger clone falls within one base. Ficoll-Paque density gradient centrifugation was the method used to isolate PBMCs. Trimming costs V 7 bases and J 6 bases, and their ends lie 15 bases apart. The CDR3 spans 13 residues, from the cysteine through the phenylalanine. CDR3 DNA is the only sequence kept; it has 39 bases, read in frame from the first base. Looking up the germline V gene yields CDR1 MNHEY and CDR2 SVGEGT. The study at large found these results: Some responding clones were detected in pre-infection memory, which suggested that pre-existing cross-reactive memory T cells had joined the SARS-CoV-2 response. The study included only a couple of mild cases, and larger cohorts that include severe cases with pre-infection samples were judged to be necessary. Contracting CD4+ clones were found mainly in CM and EM memory subsets, while CD8+ clones were enriched in EMRA. From day 15 to 85, contracting clones showed balanced CD4/CD8 phenotypes, whereas a second wave of clones that expanded from day 15 to 37 leaned towards CD4+. The second-wave clones that peaked on day 37 were not confirmed to be SARS-CoV-2 specific.

The sample was run on an Illumina NovaSeq 6000. Using 5'RACE with constant-segment primers, TCRalpha and TCRbeta cDNA libraries were constructed, with sample barcodes and unique molecular identifiers added in the process. Trizol reagent was used to extract RNA from every sample. Library amplification was performed in two PCR steps, and a second sample barcode and Illumina TruSeq adapters were introduced in the second step. The libraries were sequenced on an Illumina NovaSeq using 2 x 150 bp paired-end reads. The authors processed their data as follows. Demultiplexing of reads and collapsing into UMI-guided consensus sequences were performed with migec v1.2.7. Using mixcr v2.1.11, UMI consensuses were aligned to TRA and TRB V and J templates and then assembled into clonotypes. A clonotype was counted as expanded or contracted only when both edgeR and NoisET called the clonotype significant, with the noise models trained on biological replicates. For edgeR calls, the thresholds were a false discovery rate-adjusted p below 0.01 and a log2 fold-change of 1. PCA with hierarchical clustering of max-normalized trajectories of the 1000 most abundant clonotypes was used as exploratory dynamics analysis. Each responding clone was given a CD4 or CD8 phenotype based on the CD4+ and CD8+ repertoires, which had been sequenced separately. TCRdb trimmed the raw reads at Q25, called clones with MiXCR and kept productive beta chains. CDR3 protein duplicates are merged, each entry listing the most common genes and DNA. TCRdb's processing, not the authors', yielded these V and J calls. Within this sample are about 400,000 distinct CDR3 sequences, with roughly 15% of them counted one time only. The top ten constitute 20% to 25% of the sample.

The chain is made from TRBV6-2 or TRBV6-3 and TRBJ1-2; TRBD1 is possibly the D segment (5 matching bases). The sample taken for sequencing was PBMCs or a T cell subset sorted from them (not recorded which). This clonotype originated in a man aged 18 to 30 who had mild COVID-19 (a few samples of this study predate the infection). The sample titles of this study are shuffled in the database, so cell type and time point are left out; the donor was told from shared clones. The CDR3 region reads CASNHRGIDGYTF. The DNA sequence reads TGTGCCAGCAACCACCGGGGGATCGATGGCTACACCTTC.